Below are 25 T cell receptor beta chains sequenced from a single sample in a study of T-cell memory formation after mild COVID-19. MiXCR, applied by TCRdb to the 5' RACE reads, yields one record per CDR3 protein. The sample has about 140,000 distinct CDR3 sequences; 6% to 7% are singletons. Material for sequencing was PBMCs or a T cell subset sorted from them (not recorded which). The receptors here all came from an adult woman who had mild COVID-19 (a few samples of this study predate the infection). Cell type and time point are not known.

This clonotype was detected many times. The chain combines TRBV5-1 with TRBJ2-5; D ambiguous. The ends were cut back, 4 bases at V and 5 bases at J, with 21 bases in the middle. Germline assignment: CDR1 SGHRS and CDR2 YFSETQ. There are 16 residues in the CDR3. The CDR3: CASSPHTDMIGETQYF. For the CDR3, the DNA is TGCGCCAGCAGCCCCCACACCGACATGATAGGCGAGACCCAGTACTTC. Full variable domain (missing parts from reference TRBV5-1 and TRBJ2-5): KAGVTQTPRYLIKTRGQQVTLSCSPISGHRSVSWYQQTPGQGLQFLFEYFSETQRNKGNFPGRFSGRQFSNSRSEMNVSTLELGDSALYLCASSPHTDMIGETQYFGPGTRLLVL.

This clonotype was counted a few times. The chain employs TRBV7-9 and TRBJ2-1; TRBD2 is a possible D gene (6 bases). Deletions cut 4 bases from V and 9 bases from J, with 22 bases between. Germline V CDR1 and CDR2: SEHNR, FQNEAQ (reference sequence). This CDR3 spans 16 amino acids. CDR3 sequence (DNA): TGTGCCAGCAGCTCCCCAAAGGGTCCCGCCGGGGGTGAGCAGTTCTTC. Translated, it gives CASSSPKGPAGGEQFF.

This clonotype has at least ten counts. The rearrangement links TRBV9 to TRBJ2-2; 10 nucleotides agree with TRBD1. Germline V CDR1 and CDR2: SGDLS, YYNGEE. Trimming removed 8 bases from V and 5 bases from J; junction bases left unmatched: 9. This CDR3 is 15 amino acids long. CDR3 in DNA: TGTGCCAGTCAGACCCGGGACAGGGGTACCGGGGAGCTGTTTTTT. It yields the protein CASQTRDRGTGELFF.

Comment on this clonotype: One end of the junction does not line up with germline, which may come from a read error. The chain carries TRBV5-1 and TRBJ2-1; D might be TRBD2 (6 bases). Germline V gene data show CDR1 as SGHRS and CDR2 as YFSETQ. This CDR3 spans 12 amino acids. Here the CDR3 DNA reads TGCGCCAGCAGCACGGACTACACTGAGCAGTTCTTC. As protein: CASSTDYTEQFF. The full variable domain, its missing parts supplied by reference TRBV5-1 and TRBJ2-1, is KAGVTQTPRYLIKTRGQQVTLSCSPISGHRSVSWYQQTPGQGLQFLFEYFSETQRNKGNFPGRFSGRQFSNSRSEMNVSTLELGDSALYLCASSTDYTEQFFGPGTRLTVL.

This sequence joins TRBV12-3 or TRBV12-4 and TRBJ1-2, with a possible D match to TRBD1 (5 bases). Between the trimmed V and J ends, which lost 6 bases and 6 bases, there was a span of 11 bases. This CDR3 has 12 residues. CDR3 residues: CASSRQGHGYTF. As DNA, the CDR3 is TGTGCCAGCAGCAGGCAGGGTCATGGCTACACCTTC.

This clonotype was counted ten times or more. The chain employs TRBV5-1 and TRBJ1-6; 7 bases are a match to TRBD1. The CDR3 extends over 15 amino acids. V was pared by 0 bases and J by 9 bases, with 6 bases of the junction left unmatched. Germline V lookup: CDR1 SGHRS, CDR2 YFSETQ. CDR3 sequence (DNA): TGCGCCAGCAGCTTGGGACAGGGCCCGCGTTCACCCCTCCACTTT. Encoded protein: CASSLGQGPRSPLHF. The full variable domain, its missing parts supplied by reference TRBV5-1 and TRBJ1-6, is KAGVTQTPRYLIKTRGQQVTLSCSPISGHRSVSWYQQTPGQGLQFLFEYFSETQRNKGNFPGRFSGRQFSNSRSEMNVSTLELGDSALYLCASSLGQGPRSPLHFGNGTRLTVT.

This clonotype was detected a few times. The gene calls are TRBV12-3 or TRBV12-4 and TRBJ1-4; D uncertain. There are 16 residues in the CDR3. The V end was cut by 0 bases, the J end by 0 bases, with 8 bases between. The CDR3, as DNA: TGTGCCAGCAGTTTAGCGACGGCAGCAACTAATGAAAAACTGTTTTTT. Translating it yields CASSLATAATNEKLFF.

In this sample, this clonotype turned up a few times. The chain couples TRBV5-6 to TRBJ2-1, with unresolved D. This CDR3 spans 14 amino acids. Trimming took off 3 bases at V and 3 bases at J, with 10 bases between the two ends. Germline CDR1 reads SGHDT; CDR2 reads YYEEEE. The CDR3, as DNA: TGTGCCAGCAGCTCCGACGGTAGCTACAATGAGCAGTTCTTC. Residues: CASSSDGSYNEQFF.

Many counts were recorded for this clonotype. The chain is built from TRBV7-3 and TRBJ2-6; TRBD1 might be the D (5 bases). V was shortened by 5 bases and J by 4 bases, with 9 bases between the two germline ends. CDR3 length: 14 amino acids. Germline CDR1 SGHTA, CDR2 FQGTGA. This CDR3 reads CASSPGSGANVLTF. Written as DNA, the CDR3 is TGTGCCAGCAGCCCAGGGTCAGGGGCCAACGTCCTGACTTTC.

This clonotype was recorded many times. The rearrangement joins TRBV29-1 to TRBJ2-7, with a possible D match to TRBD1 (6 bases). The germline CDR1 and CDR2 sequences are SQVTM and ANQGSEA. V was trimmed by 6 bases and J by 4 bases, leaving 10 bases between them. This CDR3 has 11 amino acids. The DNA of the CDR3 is TGCAGCGTCCTACAGGGTTACGAGCAGTACTTC. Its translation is CSVLQGYEQYF.

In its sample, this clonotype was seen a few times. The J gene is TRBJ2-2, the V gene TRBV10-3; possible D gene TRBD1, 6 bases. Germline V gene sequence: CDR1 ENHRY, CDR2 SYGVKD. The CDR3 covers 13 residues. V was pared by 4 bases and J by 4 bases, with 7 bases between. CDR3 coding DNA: TGTGCCATCAGTGCGGACAGCACCGGGGAGCTGTTTTTT. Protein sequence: CAISADSTGELFF.

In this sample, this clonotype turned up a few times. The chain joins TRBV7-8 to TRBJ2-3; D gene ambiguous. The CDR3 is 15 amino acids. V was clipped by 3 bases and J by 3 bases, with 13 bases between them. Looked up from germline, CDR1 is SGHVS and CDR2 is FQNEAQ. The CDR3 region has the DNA TGTGCCAGCAGCTTCGCTCGAGGAGTGACAGATACGCAGTATTTT. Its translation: CASSFARGVTDTQYF. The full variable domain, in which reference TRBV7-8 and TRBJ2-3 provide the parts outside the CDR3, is GAGVSQSPRYKVAKRGQDVALRCDPISGHVSLFWYQQALGQGPEFLTYFQNEAQLDKSGLPSDRFFAERPEGSVSTLKIQRTQQEDSAVYLCASSFARGVTDTQYFGPGTRLTVL.

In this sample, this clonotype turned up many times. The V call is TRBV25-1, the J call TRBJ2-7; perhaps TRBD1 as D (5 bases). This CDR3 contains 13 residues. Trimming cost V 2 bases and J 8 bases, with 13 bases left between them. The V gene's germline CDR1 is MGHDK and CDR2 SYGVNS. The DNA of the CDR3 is TGTGCCAGCAGTGAACCTACGTGGGGCCAGCAGTACTTC. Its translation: CASSEPTWGQQYF.

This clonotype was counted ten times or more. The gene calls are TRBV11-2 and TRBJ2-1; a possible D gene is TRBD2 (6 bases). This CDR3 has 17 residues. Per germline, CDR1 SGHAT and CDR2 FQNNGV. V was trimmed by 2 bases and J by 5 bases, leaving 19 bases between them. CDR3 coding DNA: TGTGCCAGCAGCTTATTCGTCGGGACTTCCAGACACAATGAGCAGTTCTTC. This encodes CASSLFVGTSRHNEQFF.

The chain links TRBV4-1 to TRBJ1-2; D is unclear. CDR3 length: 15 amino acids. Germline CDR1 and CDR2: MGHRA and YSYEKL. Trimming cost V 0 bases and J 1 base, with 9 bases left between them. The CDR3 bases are TGCGCCAGCAGCCAAGAGTCCCCGGTTAACTATGGCTACACCTTC. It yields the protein CASSQESPVNYGYTF.

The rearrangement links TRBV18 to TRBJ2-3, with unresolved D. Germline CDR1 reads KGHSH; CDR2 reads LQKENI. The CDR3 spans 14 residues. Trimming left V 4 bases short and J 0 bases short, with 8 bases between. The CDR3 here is CASSRLESTDTQYF. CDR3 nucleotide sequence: TGTGCCAGCTCACGCCTGGAGAGCACAGATACGCAGTATTTT.

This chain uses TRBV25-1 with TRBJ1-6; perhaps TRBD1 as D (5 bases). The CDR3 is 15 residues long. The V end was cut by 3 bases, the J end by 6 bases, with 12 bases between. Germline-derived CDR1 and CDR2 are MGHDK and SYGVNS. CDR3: CASSEAGRGNSPLHF. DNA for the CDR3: TGTGCCAGCAGTGAGGCAGGGAGGGGTAATTCACCCCTCCACTTT. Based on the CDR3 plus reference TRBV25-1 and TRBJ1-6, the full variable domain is EADIYQTPRYLVIGTGKKITLECSQTMGHDKMYWYQQDPGMELHLIHYSYGVNSTEKGDLSSESTVSRIRTEHFPLTLESARPSHTSQYLCASSEAGRGNSPLHFGNGTRLTVT.

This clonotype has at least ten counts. The CDR3: CASSGLGQGASGNTIYF. The CDR3 nucleotides are TGTGCCAGCAGCGGTCTGGGACAGGGGGCTTCTGGAAACACCATATATTTT. This sequence joins TRBV9 and TRBJ1-3; TRBD1 matches at 12 bases. The CDR3 covers 17 residues. The germline gives CDR1 SGDLS, CDR2 YYNGEE. With 3 bases clipped from V and 1 base from J, the junction kept 5 bases outside the gene matches.

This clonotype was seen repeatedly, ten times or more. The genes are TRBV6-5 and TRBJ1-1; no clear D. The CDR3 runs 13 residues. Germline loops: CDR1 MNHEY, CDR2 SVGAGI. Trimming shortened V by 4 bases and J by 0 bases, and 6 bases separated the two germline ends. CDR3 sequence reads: CASSLRVNTEAFF. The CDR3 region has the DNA TGTGCCAGCAGTTTAAGGGTGAACACTGAAGCTTTCTTT.

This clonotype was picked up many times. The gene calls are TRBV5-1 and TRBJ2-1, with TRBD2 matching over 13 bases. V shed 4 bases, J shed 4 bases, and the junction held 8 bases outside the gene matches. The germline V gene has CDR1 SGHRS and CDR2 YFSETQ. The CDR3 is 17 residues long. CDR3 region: CASSNGLAGVGYNEQFF. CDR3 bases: TGCGCCAGCAGCAACGGACTAGCGGGAGTAGGTTACAATGAGCAGTTCTTC.

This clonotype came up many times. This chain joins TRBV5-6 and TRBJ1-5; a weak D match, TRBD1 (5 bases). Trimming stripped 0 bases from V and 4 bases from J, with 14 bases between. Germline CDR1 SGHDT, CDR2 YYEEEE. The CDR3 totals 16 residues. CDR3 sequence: CASSLGWQGGNQPQHF. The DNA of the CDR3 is TGTGCCAGCAGCTTGGGCTGGCAGGGAGGGAATCAGCCCCAGCATTTT. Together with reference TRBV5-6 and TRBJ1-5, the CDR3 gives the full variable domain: DAGVTQSPTHLIKTRGQQVTLRCSPKSGHDTVSWYQQALGQGPQFIFQYYEEEERQRGNFPDRFSGHQFPNYSSELNVNALLLGDSALYLCASSLGWQGGNQPQHFGDGTRLSIL.

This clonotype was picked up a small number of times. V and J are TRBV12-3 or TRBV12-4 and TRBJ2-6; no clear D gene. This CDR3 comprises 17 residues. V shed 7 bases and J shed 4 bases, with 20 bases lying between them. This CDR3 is CASTTMGAESGANVLTF. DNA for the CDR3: TGTGCCAGCACCACCATGGGTGCTGAATCGGGGGCCAACGTCCTGACTTTC.

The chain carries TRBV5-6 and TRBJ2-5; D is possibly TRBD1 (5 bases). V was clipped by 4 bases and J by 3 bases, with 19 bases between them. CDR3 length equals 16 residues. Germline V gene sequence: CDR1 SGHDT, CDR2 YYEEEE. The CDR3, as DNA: TGTGCCAGCAGCCCAGAAGGGGCGGATCGTGAAGAGACCCAGTACTTC. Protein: CASSPEGADREETQYF.

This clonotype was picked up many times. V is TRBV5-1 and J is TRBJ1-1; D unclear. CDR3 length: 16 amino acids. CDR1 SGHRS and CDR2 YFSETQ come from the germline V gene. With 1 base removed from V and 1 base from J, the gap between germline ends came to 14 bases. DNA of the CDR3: TGCGCCAGCAGCTTGAGTGCGCAGGCGCGGAACACTGAAGCTTTCTTT. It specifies CASSLSAQARNTEAFF.

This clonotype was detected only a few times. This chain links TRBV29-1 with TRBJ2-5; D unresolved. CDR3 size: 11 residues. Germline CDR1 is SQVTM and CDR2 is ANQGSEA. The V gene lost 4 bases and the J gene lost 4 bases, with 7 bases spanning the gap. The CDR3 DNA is TGCAGCGTTGGGACCGTAGAGACCCAGTACTTC. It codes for CSVGTVETQYF.